This T cell receptor beta chain emerged from a study of blood T cell repertoires in COVID-19. Study-level information: Some COVID-19 samples were acute and others convalescent; all came from the United States, Italy and Spain.

Source study methods: The assay estimated nucleated cells by amplifying reference gene primers. The table came from immunoSEQ multiplex PCR; TCRdb's copy has only in-frame clones and leaves some out. D and trimming come from the DNA, and the V and J calls and clone size come from that table. This table holds about 140,000 clones, 88% found once. CDR3 size: 18 residues. Germline assignment: CDR1 SGHTA and CDR2 FQGNSA. V dropped 2 bases and J dropped 7; count of bases not matched to a gene: 13. The clonotype was recovered from a woman between 55 and 75 years old with acute or convalescent COVID-19. This chain connects TRBV7-2 to TRBJ1-6; TRBD1 matches 8 bases. The sequenced sample consisted of peripheral blood. CDR3 nucleotides: TGTGCCAGCAGCTTAAGCATGTTGGTTGGGACAGGCAATTCACCCCTCCACTTT. This encodes CASSLSMLVGTGNSPLHF.